This T cell receptor beta chain came from a study of vaccination and CD4 T cells after COVID-19. Study information: Stimulation used overlapping spike peptides from SARS-CoV-2, HCoV-NL63, HCoV-OC43 and HCoV-229E. The control cultures got either a CEFX pool, an HIV-1 Nef pool, or no peptide at all.

Treatment noted: approximately nine-day PBMC culture with coronavirus spike peptide pools or control peptides (ViraFEST assay). Sequencing of DNA taken from cultured CD4+ T cells relied on the Oncomine TCR Beta short-read assay. MiXCR was run by TCRdb on the PCR reads, yielding one entry per CDR3 protein. The sample lists approximately 10,000 distinct CDR3 sequences; 58% were seen once. The CDR3 covers 12 residues. The germline V gene encodes CDR1 SSHAT and CDR2 FNYEAQ (reference sequence). For this clonotype: Its antigen is undetermined. One junction end does not reproduce the germline sequence, and a read error may be involved.

The TCR was taken from a human donor who had recovered from COVID-19. The specimen sequenced was CD4+ T cells from blood, cultured in vitro. The chain uses TRBV7-7 and TRBJ2-3; D gene ambiguous. The chain's CDR3 is CASSLSTDTQYF. The CDR3 nucleotides read TGTGCTAGCAGCCTTTCAACGGATACGCAGTATTTT. Full variable domain (missing parts from reference TRBV7-7 and TRBJ2-3): GAGVSQSPRYKVTKRGQDVTLRCDPISSHATLYWYQQALGQGPEFLTYFNYEAQPDKSGLPSDRFSAERPEGSISTLTIQRTEQRDSAMYRCASSLSTDTQYFGPGTRLTVL.